The sequence of this TCR beta chain was determined in a study of identical twins. Each CDR3 protein is one row after TCRdb ran MiXCR on the 5' RACE reads. Seen here are 200,000 to 250,000 distinct CDR3 sequences, under 10% observed once, and the top ten hold about 2%. This clonotype occurred a few times. Its specificity is not known. Trimming shortened V by 8 bases and J by 4 bases, and 14 bases separated the two germline ends. There are 13 residues in the CDR3. Germline V lookup: CDR1 SEHNR, CDR2 FQNEAQ (reference sequence). Notes on the study in general: Fewer insertions were carried by abundant cord blood beta clonotypes, but none was seen in memory repertoires.

The data were also submitted as part of a second study, on yellow fever vaccine responses in identical twins.

What was sequenced was memory (CD45RO+) T cells sorted from blood. V and J are TRBV7-9 and TRBJ1-1; D unresolved. The source is a woman between 18 and 29 years old in good health. The CDR3, as DNA: TGTGCCAGCGGAGCGTCTCGAGTCACTGAAGCTTTCTTT. It yields the protein CASGASRVTEAFF.